This is a list of T cell receptor beta chains from one sample in a study of vaccination effects on CD4 cells after COVID-19. The antigens these receptors bind are not known. Clones were sequenced by immunoSEQ multiplex PCR, and TCRdb holds only the in-frame ones, with some missing. The data contain tens of thousands of clones, 55% to 75% of them seen just once; the ten biggest clones take up around 28%. Here the sequenced sample was CD4+ T cells from PBMCs cultured with HCoV-229E spike peptides, taken before COVID-19 vaccination. Source of these receptors: a human donor who received a COVID-19 vaccine. Each CDR3 is given with its conserved first and last residue. A D gene is named only where the DNA matches it firmly. A row's size may be missing; if present it is once, few, many or a size class.

abundance: NA
j_gene: TRBJ2-5
v_gene: TRBV27
d_gene: NA
CDR3aa: CASSRTKKETQYF
CDR3nt: TGTGCCAGCAGTAGGACAAAAAAAGAGACCCAGTACTTC

abundance: few
j_gene: TRBJ1-5
v_gene: TRBV30
d_gene: TRBD1
CDR3aa: CAWSVRDRSNQPQHF
CDR3nt: TGTGCCTGGAGTGTACGGGACAGGAGCAATCAGCCCCAGCATTTT

abundance: NA
j_gene: TRBJ2-7
v_gene: TRBV5-1
d_gene: NA
CDR3aa: CASRPPGTVTYEQYF
CDR3nt: TGCGCCAGCCGCCCCCCCGGGACGGTTACCTACGAGCAGTACTTC

abundance: NA
j_gene: TRBJ1-1
v_gene: TRBV19
d_gene: TRBD1
CDR3aa: CASTYRGQGAVSTEAFF
CDR3nt: TGTGCCAGTACCTATCGCGGGCAGGGGGCGGTTAGCACTGAAGCTTTCTTT

abundance: NA
j_gene: TRBJ1-2
v_gene: TRBV6-1
d_gene: TRBD1
CDR3aa: CASSEVGRGKDGYTF
CDR3nt: TGTGCCAGCAGTGAAGTGGGCAGGGGGAAGGATGGCTACACCTTC

abundance: NA
j_gene: TRBJ2-7
v_gene: TRBV27
d_gene: NA
CDR3aa: CASSTRQALSPYEQYF
CDR3nt: TGTGCCAGCAGTACCCGACAGGCCCTCAGTCCCTACGAGCAGTACTTC

abundance: NA
j_gene: TRBJ2-7
v_gene: TRBV6-5
d_gene: TRBD1
CDR3aa: CAITGAAGPSYEQYF
CDR3nt: TGTGCCATTACAGGGGCGGCAGGCCCTTCCTACGAGCAGTACTTC

abundance: NA
j_gene: TRBJ1-1
v_gene: TRBV3-1/TRBV3-2
d_gene: TRBD1
CDR3aa: CASSRRGPGTEAFF
CDR3nt: TGTGCCAGCAGTAGGAGGGGGCCCGGCACTGAAGCTTTCTTT

abundance: NA
j_gene: TRBJ2-1
v_gene: TRBV4-2
d_gene: NA
CDR3aa: CASSPRGGDEQFF
CDR3nt: TGTGCCAGCAGCCCCAGAGGCGGGGATGAGCAGTTCTTC

abundance: NA
j_gene: TRBJ2-7
v_gene: TRBV6-5
d_gene: NA
CDR3aa: CASMRQESSYEQYF
CDR3nt: TGTGCCAGTATGAGACAGGAAAGCTCCTACGAGCAGTACTTC

abundance: NA
j_gene: TRBJ2-7
v_gene: TRBV7-2
d_gene: TRBD2
CDR3aa: CASSAQTSGRALYF
CDR3nt: TGTGCCAGCAGCGCGCAGACTAGCGGGAGGGCACTGTACTTC

abundance: NA
j_gene: TRBJ2-1
v_gene: TRBV9
d_gene: NA
CDR3aa: CASSISADSYEQFF
CDR3nt: TGTGCCAGCAGCATATCCGCGGACAGTTATGAGCAGTTCTTC

abundance: few
j_gene: TRBJ2-7
v_gene: TRBV5-1
d_gene: TRBD1
CDR3aa: CASRRGQGLGEQYF
CDR3nt: TGCGCCAGCAGGCGGGGACAGGGTTTAGGCGAGCAGTACTTC

abundance: NA
j_gene: TRBJ1-3
v_gene: TRBV6-5
d_gene: NA
CDR3aa: CASRQRVPGNTIYF
CDR3nt: TGTGCCAGCAGACAGAGGGTACCCGGAAACACCATATATTTT

abundance: NA
j_gene: TRBJ1-5
v_gene: TRBV21-1
d_gene: NA
CDR3aa: CASSKTPRVGGQPQHF
CDR3nt: TGTGCCAGCAGCAAAACTCCCCGGGTGGGCGGACAGCCCCAGCATTTT

abundance: few
j_gene: TRBJ2-1
v_gene: TRBV3-1/TRBV3-2
d_gene: TRBD2
CDR3aa: CASQTSGRYNEQFF
CDR3nt: TGTGCCAGCCAGACTAGCGGGAGGTACAATGAGCAGTTCTTC

abundance: NA
j_gene: TRBJ1-2
v_gene: TRBV28
d_gene: TRBD1
CDR3aa: CASSLRRWDRGHGYTF
CDR3nt: TGTGCCAGCAGCCTACGCCGGTGGGACAGGGGGCACGGCTACACCTTC

abundance: few
j_gene: TRBJ2-7
v_gene: TRBV19
d_gene: NA
CDR3aa: CASSIVGYEQYF
CDR3nt: TGTGCCAGTAGTATCGTGGGCTACGAGCAGTACTTC

abundance: NA
j_gene: TRBJ2-2
v_gene: TRBV7-9
d_gene: NA
CDR3aa: CASRAAWVDTGELFF
CDR3nt: TGTGCCAGCAGGGCAGCATGGGTTGACACCGGGGAGCTGTTTTTT

abundance: NA
j_gene: TRBJ2-4
v_gene: TRBV18
d_gene: TRBD1
CDR3aa: CASSDIRDRNIQYF
CDR3nt: TGTGCCAGCTCAGATATCCGGGACAGAAACATTCAGTACTTC